The rows below give T cell receptor beta chains drawn from one sample of a study of molecular identifiers for immune sequencing clone quantification. TCRdb re-called the PCR reads through MiXCR, storing one row per CDR3 protein. There are a few hundred thousand distinct CDR3 sequences in the sample; 20% to 25% occur only once, and about 0.8% lies in the top ten. Sequenced sample: naive CD8+ T cells from blood, with Jurkat cell RNA spiked in. The source is a human donor in good health. Some libraries in this study had Jurkat cell RNA spiked in. The CDR3 runs from the conserved cysteine through the conserved F or W. The order of the fields is J gene, clone size, V gene, D gene, CDR3 DNA, CDR3 protein. D genes are given only for firm matches. Size is stated for part of the rows, as once, few or many counts, or as a class when the clone is expanded.

>TRBJ2-3|many|TRBV2|TRBD1
TGTGCCAGCAGTGGTCTGGACAGGGGTACAGATACGCAGTATTTT
CASSGLDRGTDTQYF
>TRBJ1-6|few|TRBV7-8|.
TGTGCCAGCACCCTTACAGTACCCTATAATTCACCCCTCCACTTT
CASTLTVPYNSPLHF
>TRBJ2-7|few|TRBV20-1|.
TGCAGTGCTAGAGGCCCGACAGCCTACGAGCAGTACTTC
CSARGPTAYEQYF
>TRBJ2-7|many|TRBV4-1|.
TGCGCCAGCAGCCAAGATTCTGGGCCCTACGAGCAGTACTTC
CASSQDSGPYEQYF
>TRBJ2-3|few|TRBV5-6|TRBD2
TGTGCCAGCAGCTTTTTCGGGACTAGCTGGGCAGATACGCAGTATTTT
CASSFFGTSWADTQYF
>TRBJ2-7|few|TRBV4-1|TRBD1
TGCGCCAGCAGCCACCTCCCCACGGGACAGGGGGCGTGGGAGCAGTACTTC
CASSHLPTGQGAWEQYF
>TRBJ2-3|few|TRBV11-2|.
TGTGCCAGCTCAGACCCTGATACGCAGTATTTT
CASSDPDTQYF
>TRBJ1-5|.|TRBV6-2/TRBV6-3|.
TGTGCCAGCAGTTACTCGATTCGGGGGCAGCAGCCCCAGCATTTT
CASSYSIRGQQPQHF
>TRBJ1-5|few|TRBV27|.
TGTGCCAGCAGTGGGGTAGGCGTGGCAGGGACCAGCAATCAGCCCCAGCATTTT
CASSGVGVAGTSNQPQHF
>TRBJ2-7|few|TRBV28|TRBD2
TGTGCCAGCAGTTTACGTCCCTCTAGCGGGATCTACGAGCAGTACTTC
CASSLRPSSGIYEQYF
>TRBJ2-7|.|TRBV3-1|.
TGTACCAGCAGCCAGAGGGAGCTGGGCTACGAGCAGTACTTC
CTSSQRELGYEQYF
>TRBJ1-6|.|TRBV4-3|TRBD1
TGCGCCAGCAACCGCGGACAGGTTCATTCACCCCCCCACTTT
CASNRGQVHSPPHF
>TRBJ2-3|many|TRBV4-2|TRBD2
TGTGCCAGCAGCCAAGATACCGCTAGCGGGATAAGCACAGATACGCAGTATTTT
CASSQDTASGISTDTQYF
>TRBJ2-7|few|TRBV12-5|.
TGTGCTAGTGGTTTGGGTCAGGCCGGGGGAGAGCAGTACTTC
CASGLGQAGGEQYF
>TRBJ2-6|.|TRBV6-2/TRBV6-3|.
TGTGCCAGCACCCGTTTCGAAGCCTCTGGGGCCAACGTCCTGACTTTC
CASTRFEASGANVLTF
>TRBJ2-3|few|TRBV3-1|TRBD2
TGTGCCAGCAGCCAAATACCCCCCGGGACTAGCGGGGGGGCCCATACGCAGTATTTT
CASSQIPPGTSGGAHTQYF
>TRBJ2-7|many|TRBV12-3/TRBV12-4|.
TGTGCCAGCAGCCCCGTCGGGAGCTCCTACGAGCAGTACTTC
CASSPVGSSYEQYF
>TRBJ2-7|few|TRBV27|.
TGTGCCAGCAGTTTAATTTGGGGTGAAGCCTCCTACGAGCAGTACTTC
CASSLIWGEASYEQYF
>TRBJ2-7|few|TRBV5-1|.
TGCGCCAGCAGCTCTGTACAGGCTTCCTACGAGCAGTACTTC
CASSSVQASYEQYF
>TRBJ2-2|.|TRBV4-1|.
TGCGCCAGCAGCCCTACCCAAACCGGGGAGCTGTTTTTT
CASSPTQTGELFF
>TRBJ2-1|few|TRBV15|.
TGTGCCACCAGTATCGAATCCTCAGCGGGCAATTACAATGAGCAGTTCTTC
CATSIESSAGNYNEQFF
>TRBJ2-3|many|TRBV5-4|TRBD2
TGTGCCAGCAGCTCGGGACTAGCGGGAGTTGGAGATACGCAGTATTTT
CASSSGLAGVGDTQYF
>TRBJ2-1|few|TRBV11-2|TRBD2
TGTGCCAGCAGCCCACAGCGGGGTCTGGACAATGAGCAGTTCTTC
CASSPQRGLDNEQFF
>TRBJ1-2|many|TRBV28|.
TGTGCCAGCAGTTTGTCTGCGGGCTATGGCTACACCTTC
CASSLSAGYGYTF
>TRBJ2-3|many|TRBV2|.
TGTGCCAGCATTACAGATACGCAGTATTTT
CASITDTQYF
>TRBJ2-7|.|TRBV6-2/TRBV6-3|.
TGTGCCAGCAGTTACTCTGGATGGAACGAGCAGTACTTC
CASSYSGWNEQYF
>TRBJ2-7|.|TRBV10-3|.
TGTGCCATCAGTGAGACCAACAAGGGGGGCCCAGAGCAGTACTTC
CAISETNKGGPEQYF
>TRBJ2-7|.|TRBV9|TRBD2
TGTGCCAGCAGCTCCCCAGTGGGGGGGGTCGGGGACGAGCAGTACTTC
CASSSPVGGVGDEQYF
>TRBJ2-1|few|TRBV12-3/TRBV12-4|TRBD2
TGTGCCAGCACTCCCCTCGGGCTAGCGGGGGAGAATGAGCAGTTCTTC
CASTPLGLAGENEQFF
>TRBJ2-3|many|TRBV6-4|TRBD2
TGTGCCAGCAGTGATGAACGGATAGCGGGGGGGCAAGATACGCAGTATTTT
CASSDERIAGGQDTQYF
>TRBJ2-7|few|TRBV2|.
TGTGCCAGCAGTGACGGGGGCCGCTCCTACGAGCAGTACTTC
CASSDGGRSYEQYF
>TRBJ2-1|.|TRBV6-6|TRBD2
TGTGCCAGCAGTTACTCGATTTCGGGGGGCAATGAGCAGTTCTTC
CASSYSISGGNEQFF
>TRBJ2-3|many|TRBV7-2|.
TGTGCCAGCAGCCCCAGACAGTTGGATACGCAGTATTTT
CASSPRQLDTQYF
>TRBJ2-7|few|TRBV30|TRBD1
TGTGCCTGGAGCAGGGGGCTCTCCTACGAGCAGTACTTC
CAWSRGLSYEQYF
>TRBJ2-1|few|TRBV3-1|.
TGTGCCAGCAGCCAAGCGTTTGGGACCAACAATGAGCAGTTCTTC
CASSQAFGTNNEQFF
>TRBJ2-6|many|TRBV7-8|.
TGTGCCAGCAGCATGGGAACGTCTGGGGCCAACGTCCTGACTTTC
CASSMGTSGANVLTF
>TRBJ2-4|.|TRBV19|.
TGTGCCAGTAGTATAGCGGATCGCCCCCATCAGTACTTC
CASSIADRPHQYF
>TRBJ2-7|.|TRBV3-1|TRBD2
TGTGCCAGCAGCCGGGGACTAGCGGTCTCCTACGAGCAGTACTTC
CASSRGLAVSYEQYF
>TRBJ2-2|.|TRBV6-5|.
TGTGCCAGCAGTTACTCGACTGCCGGGGAGCTGTTTTTT
CASSYSTAGELFF
>TRBJ1-1|.|TRBV19|.
TGTGCCAGTACCCAAAGCCGGTCGAACACTGAAGCTTTCTTT
CASTQSRSNTEAFF
>TRBJ1-1|many|TRBV4-3|.
TGCGCCAGCAGCCAAGATATAGGGTTGAACACTGAAGCTTTCTTT
CASSQDIGLNTEAFF
>TRBJ1-1|few|TRBV7-2|.
TGTGCCAGCAGCTACAGACAGGAAGGTTTCGCTGAAGCTTTCTTT
CASSYRQEGFAEAFF
>TRBJ1-1|many|TRBV2|.
TGTGCCAGCAGTCCCGGGACAATAAACACTGAAGCTTTCTTT
CASSPGTINTEAFF
>TRBJ2-2|many|TRBV29-1|.
TGCAGCGTTGAAGACGGGGATGAAAACACCGGGGAGCTGTTTTTT
CSVEDGDENTGELFF
>TRBJ2-6|few|TRBV7-2|.
TGTGCCAGCAGCTTCCGGTTGGGCTCTGGGGCCAACGTCCTGACTTTC
CASSFRLGSGANVLTF
>TRBJ2-5|many|TRBV9|TRBD2
TGTGCCAGCAGCGTAGGGACTAGCGGATCTGGGGGAGAGACCCAGTACTTC
CASSVGTSGSGGETQYF
>TRBJ2-5|few|TRBV12-3/TRBV12-4|TRBD1
TGTGCCAGCATCCCGGGACAGGGGCCTATGGCCCAGTACTTC
CASIPGQGPMAQYF
>TRBJ2-7|.|TRBV20-1|TRBD2
TGCAGTGCTAGAGATAAACTTAGCGGGAGAACCTACGAGCGGTACTTC
CSARDKLSGRTYERYF
>TRBJ2-7|many|TRBV13|TRBD2
TGTGCCAGCAGTTCTAGCGGGGGGGCCTTGGGCGAGCAGTACTTC
CASSSSGGALGEQYF
>TRBJ2-7|many|TRBV25-1|.
TGTGCCAGCAGTGGGACCCAGCGCGAGCAGTACTTC
CASSGTQREQYF
>TRBJ2-7|.|TRBV28|.
TGTGCCAGCAGTACTCGACAGGAGGTGAATTTTAACGAGCAGTACTTC
CASSTRQEVNFNEQYF
>TRBJ2-6|.|TRBV6-2/TRBV6-3|.
TGTGCCAGCAATGAACCCGGGCCAAACCTCTCTGGGGCCAACGTCCTGACTTTC
CASNEPGPNLSGANVLTF
>TRBJ1-4|.|TRBV9|.
TGTGCCAGCAGCGTAGAAGCTCGGGGGAATGAAAAACTGTTTTTT
CASSVEARGNEKLFF